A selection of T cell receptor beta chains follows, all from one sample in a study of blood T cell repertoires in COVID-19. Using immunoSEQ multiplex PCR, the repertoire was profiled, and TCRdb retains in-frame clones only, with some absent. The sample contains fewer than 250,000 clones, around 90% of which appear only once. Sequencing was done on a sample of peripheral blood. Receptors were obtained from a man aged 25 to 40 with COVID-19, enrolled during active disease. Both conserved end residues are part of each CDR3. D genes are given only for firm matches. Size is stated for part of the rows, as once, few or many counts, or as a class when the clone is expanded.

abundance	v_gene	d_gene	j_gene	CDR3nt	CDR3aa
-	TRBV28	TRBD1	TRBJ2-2	TGTGCCAGCAGCACCTGGGGACAGTCAGACACCGGGGAGCTGTTTTTT	CASSTWGQSDTGELFF
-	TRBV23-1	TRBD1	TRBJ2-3	TGCGCCAGCAGCCGGGACAGGGAGGGACTTAGGTACAGGGCAGATACGCAGTATTTT	CASSRDREGLRYRADTQYF
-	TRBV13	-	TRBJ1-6	TGTGCCAGCAGCTTAGAATCGACAGCCTATAATTCACCCCTCCACTTT	CASSLESTAYNSPLHF
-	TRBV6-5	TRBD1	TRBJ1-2	TGTGCCAGCAGTCCCGGGACAGGAGCAATTTGGGGCTACACCTTC	CASSPGTGAIWGYTF
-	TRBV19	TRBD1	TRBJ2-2	TGTGCCAGTAGTATAAATCGACCGGGCAGGGGGCGAAGTAACACCGGGGAGCTGTTTTTT	CASSINRPGRGRSNTGELFF
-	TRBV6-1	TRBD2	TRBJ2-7	TGTGCCAGCAGTGGCGGGACTAGCCCATTAGCCACCTACGAGCAGTACTTC	CASSGGTSPLATYEQYF
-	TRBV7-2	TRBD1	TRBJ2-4	TGTGCCAGCAGCCCAAGGACAGGAGATGTAGCCAAAAACATTCAGTACTTC	CASSPRTGDVAKNIQYF
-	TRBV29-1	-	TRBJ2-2	TGCAGCGTTGAAGAGACTAGAGCATCGAACACCGGGGAGCTGTTTTTT	CSVEETRASNTGELFF
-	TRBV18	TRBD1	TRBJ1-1	TGTGCCAGCTCACCTATTGAGGGGGCGACTGAAGCTTTCTTT	CASSPIEGATEAFF
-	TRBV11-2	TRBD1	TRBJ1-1	TGTGCCAGCAGTACCGGGACAGCTGAAACTTTCTTT	CASSTGTAETFF
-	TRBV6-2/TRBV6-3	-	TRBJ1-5	TGTGCCAGCAGTTACCAATGGGCGCCTCAGCCCCAGCATTTT	CASSYQWAPQPQHF
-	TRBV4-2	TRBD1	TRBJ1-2	TGTGCCAGCAGCACAGGGGTATATGGCTACACCTTC	CASSTGVYGYTF
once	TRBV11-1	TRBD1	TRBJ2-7	TGTGCCAGCAGCTTCCTACAGGGGAAGGCCTACGAGCAGTACTTC	CASSFLQGKAYEQYF
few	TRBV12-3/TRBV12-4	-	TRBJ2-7	TGTGCCAGCAGAACCCAGGGATCCCACGAGCAGTACTTC	CASRTQGSHEQYF
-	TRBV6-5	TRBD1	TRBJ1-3	TGTGCCAGCAGAGACAGGGGTACTGGAAACACCATATATTTT	CASRDRGTGNTIYF
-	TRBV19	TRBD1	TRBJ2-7	TGTGCCAGTAGCCCCGGGACAGGGGACGAGCAGTACTTC	CASSPGTGDEQYF
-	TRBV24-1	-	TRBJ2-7	TGTGCCACCAGTCAAGGGGGAGTCTACGAGCAGTACTTC	CATSQGGVYEQYF
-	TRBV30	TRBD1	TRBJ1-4	TGTGCCTGGAACCAGGGGGCGACGGTTAATGAAAAACTGTTTTTT	CAWNQGATVNEKLFF
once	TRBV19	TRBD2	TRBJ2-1	TGTGCCAGTAGTGCGACTAGCGCTTACAATGAGCAGTTCTTC	CASSATSAYNEQFF
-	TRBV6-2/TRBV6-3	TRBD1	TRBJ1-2	TGTGCCAGCAGCCAAGGGACAGGGAGAGGAGGCTACACCTTC	CASSQGTGRGGYTF
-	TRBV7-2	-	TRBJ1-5	TGTGCCAGCAGCTTAGCAGGCGGGGGCGGTCAGCCCCAGCATTTT	CASSLAGGGGQPQHF
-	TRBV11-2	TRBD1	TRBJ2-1	TGTGCCAGCAGCCGACAACAGGGGGCCCCCTACAATGAGCAGTTCTTC	CASSRQQGAPYNEQFF
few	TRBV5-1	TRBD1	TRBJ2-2	TGCGCCAGCAGCTTGGATCCGCGCAGGGGGTACACCGGGGAGCTGTTTTTT	CASSLDPRRGYTGELFF
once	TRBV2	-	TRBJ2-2	TGTGCCAGCAGTGAAGCCCTAGGGGGTTACACCGGGGAGCTGTTTTTT	CASSEALGGYTGELFF
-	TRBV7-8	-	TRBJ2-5	TGTGCCAGCAGCTTAAGTCCAGCGGAGGAGACCCAGTACTTC	CASSLSPAEETQYF
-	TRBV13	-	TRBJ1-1	TGTGCCAGCAGCTTAACCGGGGGGCGGGAGACTGAAGCTTTCTTT	CASSLTGGRETEAFF
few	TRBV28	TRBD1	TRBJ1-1	TGTGCCAGCAGCGACTCACAGGGGGGATTCACTGAAGCTTTCTTT	CASSDSQGGFTEAFF
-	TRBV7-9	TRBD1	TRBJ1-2	TGTGCCAGCAGCATACAGGGGGCAGACACCTATGGCTACACCTTC	CASSIQGADTYGYTF
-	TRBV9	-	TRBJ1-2	TGTGCCAGCAGTGGAACAGGGTTCGCCTATGGCTACACCTTC	CASSGTGFAYGYTF
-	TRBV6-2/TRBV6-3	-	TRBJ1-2	TGTGCCAGCAGTTACTTGGCTGAAAACTATGGCTACACCTTC	CASSYLAENYGYTF
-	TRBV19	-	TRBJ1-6	TGTGCCAGTAGTATGGCTGCAGAGGGTTCACCCCTCCACTTT	CASSMAAEGSPLHF
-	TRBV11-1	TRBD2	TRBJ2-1	TGTGCCAGCAGCCCCAATAGCGGGACTTACAATGAGCAGTTCTTC	CASSPNSGTYNEQFF
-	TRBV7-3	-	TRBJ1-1	TGTGCCAGCAGCTTAATGTCACGGGGTGTCACTGAAGCTTTCTTT	CASSLMSRGVTEAFF
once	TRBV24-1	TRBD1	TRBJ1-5	TGTGCCACCCAGGGGGCTACTAGCAATCAGCCCCAGCATTTT	CATQGATSNQPQHF
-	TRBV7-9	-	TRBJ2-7	TGTGCCAGCAGCCCCGGGGAGGCCCCCGAGCAGTACTTC	CASSPGEAPEQYF
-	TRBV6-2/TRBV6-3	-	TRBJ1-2	TGTGCCAGCAGTTATCCCGGGACTATGGAGAACTATGGCTACACCTTC	CASSYPGTMENYGYTF
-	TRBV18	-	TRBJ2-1	TGTGCCAGCTCATGGGACTCCTTCAATGAGCAGTTCTTC	CASSWDSFNEQFF
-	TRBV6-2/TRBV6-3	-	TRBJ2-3	TGTGCCAGCAGTAACATGGCGGTGTCCAAGGATACGCAGTATTTT	CASSNMAVSKDTQYF
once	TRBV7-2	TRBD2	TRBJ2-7	TGTGCCAGCAGCTTAACCCGGCTAGCGGGGGGTTACGAGCAGTACTTC	CASSLTRLAGGYEQYF
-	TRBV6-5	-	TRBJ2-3	TGTGCCAGCAGTTACTCGAATCAGGGCGGTGGTACGCAGTATTTT	CASSYSNQGGGTQYF
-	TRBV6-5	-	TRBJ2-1	TGTGCCAGCAGCCGACCGGGGGGCTTCTACAATGAGCAGTTCTTC	CASSRPGGFYNEQFF
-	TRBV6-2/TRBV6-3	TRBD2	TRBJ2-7	TGTGCCAGCAGTCCCACTAGCGGGAGGACCGAGCAGTACTTC	CASSPTSGRTEQYF
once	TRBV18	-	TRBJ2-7	TGTGCCAGCTCACAGACACCGAGCTACGAGCAGTACTTC	CASSQTPSYEQYF
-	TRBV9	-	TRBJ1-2	TGTGCCAGCAGCCCAGACACGTATGGCTACACCTTC	CASSPDTYGYTF
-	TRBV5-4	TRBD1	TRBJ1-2	TGTGCCAGCAGCTTTCCAGGGGGCGGCTATGGCTACACCTTC	CASSFPGGGYGYTF
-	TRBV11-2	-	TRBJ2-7	TGTGCCAGCAGCCAAATTTCCTACGAGCAGTACTTC	CASSQISYEQYF
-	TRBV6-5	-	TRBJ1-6	TGTGCCAGCAGTTACTCAGTCACGGGTCATAATTCACCCCTCCACTTT	CASSYSVTGHNSPLHF
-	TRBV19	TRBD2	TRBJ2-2	TGTGCCAGTAGTAGCCTAGCGGGAGCCGGGGAGCTGTTTTTT	CASSSLAGAGELFF
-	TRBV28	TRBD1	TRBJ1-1	TGTGCCAGCAGTTGGACAGGGGGATACACTGAAGCTTTCTTT	CASSWTGGYTEAFF
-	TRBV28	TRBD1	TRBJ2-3	TGTGCCAGCAGTTTAACGACAGGGATAAGAGATACGCAGTATTTT	CASSLTTGIRDTQYF
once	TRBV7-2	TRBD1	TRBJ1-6	TGTGCCAGCAGCTTTACAGGGGCGGGTAATTCACCCCTCCACTTT	CASSFTGAGNSPLHF
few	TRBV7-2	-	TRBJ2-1	TGTGCCAGCAGCTTATACATCTACAATGAGCAGTTCTTC	CASSLYIYNEQFF
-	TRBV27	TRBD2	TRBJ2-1	TGTGCCAGCAGTGTCCTAGCGGGAGGTTACAATGAGCAGTTCTTC	CASSVLAGGYNEQFF
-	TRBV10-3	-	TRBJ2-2	TGTGCCATCAGTATGGACAAGAACACCGGGGAGCTGTTTTTT	CAISMDKNTGELFF
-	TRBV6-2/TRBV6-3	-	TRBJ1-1	TGTGCCAGCAGCAGCGGGACCCCTATTGAAGCTTTCTTT	CASSSGTPIEAFF
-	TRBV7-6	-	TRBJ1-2	TGTGCCAGCAGCTTAGTGGGGCCAGGGGATGGGTATGGCTACACCTTC	CASSLVGPGDGYGYTF
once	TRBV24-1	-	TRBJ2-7	TGTGCCACCAGTGATCCCGGGACAAACTACGAGCAGTACTTC	CATSDPGTNYEQYF
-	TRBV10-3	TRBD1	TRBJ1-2	TGTGCCATCAGTTCTAGGACAGGGGCCCGCCCTAACTATGGCTACACCTTC	CAISSRTGARPNYGYTF
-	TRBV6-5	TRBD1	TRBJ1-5	TGTGCCAGCAGTTCGGACAGGGGGCGCAACCAGCCCCAGCATTTT	CASSSDRGRNQPQHF
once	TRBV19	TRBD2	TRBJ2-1	TGTGCCAGTAGTATAGTAGGTCGTCGGGGGGGGCACAATGAGCAGTTCTTC	CASSIVGRRGGHNEQFF